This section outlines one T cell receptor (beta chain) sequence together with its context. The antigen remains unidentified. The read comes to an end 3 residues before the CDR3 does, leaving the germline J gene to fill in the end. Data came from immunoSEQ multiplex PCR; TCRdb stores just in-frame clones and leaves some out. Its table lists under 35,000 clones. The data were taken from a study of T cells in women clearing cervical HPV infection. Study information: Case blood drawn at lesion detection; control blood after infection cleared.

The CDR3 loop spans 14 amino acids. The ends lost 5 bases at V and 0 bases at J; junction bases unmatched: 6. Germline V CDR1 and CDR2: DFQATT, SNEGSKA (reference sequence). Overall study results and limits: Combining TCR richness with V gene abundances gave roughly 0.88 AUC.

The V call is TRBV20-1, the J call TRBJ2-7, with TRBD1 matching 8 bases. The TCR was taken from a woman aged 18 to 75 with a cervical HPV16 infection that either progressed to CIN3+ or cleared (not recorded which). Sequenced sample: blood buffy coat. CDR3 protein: CSAESGTGSYEQYF. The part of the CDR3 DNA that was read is TGCAGTGCTGAATCCGGGACAGGCTCCTACGAG.